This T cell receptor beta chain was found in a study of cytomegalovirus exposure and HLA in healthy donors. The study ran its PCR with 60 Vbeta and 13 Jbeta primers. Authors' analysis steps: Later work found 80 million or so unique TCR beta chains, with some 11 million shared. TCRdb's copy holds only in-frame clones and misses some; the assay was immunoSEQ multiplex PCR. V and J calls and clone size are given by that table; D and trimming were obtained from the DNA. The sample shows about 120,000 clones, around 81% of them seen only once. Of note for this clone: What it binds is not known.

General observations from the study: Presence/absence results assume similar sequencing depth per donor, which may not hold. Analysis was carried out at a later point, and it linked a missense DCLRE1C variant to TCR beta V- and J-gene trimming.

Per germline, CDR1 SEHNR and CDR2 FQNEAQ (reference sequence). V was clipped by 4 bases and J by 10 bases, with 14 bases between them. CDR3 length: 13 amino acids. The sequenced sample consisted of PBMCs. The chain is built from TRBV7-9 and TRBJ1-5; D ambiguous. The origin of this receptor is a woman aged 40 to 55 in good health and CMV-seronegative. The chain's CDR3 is CASSSGSGGPQHF. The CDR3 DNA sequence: TGTGCCAGCAGCTCGGGGTCCGGCGGACCCCAGCATTTT.